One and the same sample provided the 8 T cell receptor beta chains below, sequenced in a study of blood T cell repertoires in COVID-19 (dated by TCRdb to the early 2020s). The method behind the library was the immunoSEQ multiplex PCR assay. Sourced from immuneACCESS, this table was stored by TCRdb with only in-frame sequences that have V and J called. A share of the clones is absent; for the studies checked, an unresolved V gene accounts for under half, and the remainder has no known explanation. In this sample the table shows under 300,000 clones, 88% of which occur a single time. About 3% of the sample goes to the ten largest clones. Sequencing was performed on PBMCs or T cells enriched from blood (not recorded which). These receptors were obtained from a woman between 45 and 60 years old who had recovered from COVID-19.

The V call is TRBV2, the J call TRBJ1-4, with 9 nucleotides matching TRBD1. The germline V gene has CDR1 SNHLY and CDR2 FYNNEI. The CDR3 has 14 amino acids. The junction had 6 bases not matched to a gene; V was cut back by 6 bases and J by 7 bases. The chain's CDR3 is CASSYRTGVEKLFF. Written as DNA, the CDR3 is TGTGCCAGCAGCTATAGGACAGGGGTTGAAAAACTGTTTTTT.

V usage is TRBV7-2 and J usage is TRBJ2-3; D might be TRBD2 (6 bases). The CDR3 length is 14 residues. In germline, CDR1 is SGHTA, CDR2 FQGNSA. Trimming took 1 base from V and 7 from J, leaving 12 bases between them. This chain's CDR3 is CASSLEVLAYTQYF. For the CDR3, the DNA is TGTGCCAGCAGCTTAGAGGTACTAGCCTATACGCAGTATTTT.

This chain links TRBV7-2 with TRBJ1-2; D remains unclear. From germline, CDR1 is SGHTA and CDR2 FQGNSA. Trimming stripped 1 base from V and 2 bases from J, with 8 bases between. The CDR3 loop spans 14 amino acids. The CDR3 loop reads CASSLVLPNYGYTF. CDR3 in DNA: TGTGCCAGCAGCTTAGTCCTACCCAACTATGGCTACACCTTC.

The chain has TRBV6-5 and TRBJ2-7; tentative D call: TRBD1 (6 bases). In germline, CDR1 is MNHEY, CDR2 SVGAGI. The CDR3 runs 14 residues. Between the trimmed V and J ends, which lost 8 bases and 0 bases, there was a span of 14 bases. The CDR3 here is CASGKRTVSYEQYF. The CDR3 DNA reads TGTGCCAGCGGGAAAAGGACAGTCTCCTACGAGCAGTACTTC.

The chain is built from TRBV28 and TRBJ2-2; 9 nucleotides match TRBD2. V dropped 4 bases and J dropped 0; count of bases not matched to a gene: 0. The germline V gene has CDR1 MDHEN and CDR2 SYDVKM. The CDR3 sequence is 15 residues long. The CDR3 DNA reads TGTGCCAGCAGTTCTAGCGGGACGAACACCGGGGAGCTGTTTTTT. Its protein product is CASSSSGTNTGELFF.

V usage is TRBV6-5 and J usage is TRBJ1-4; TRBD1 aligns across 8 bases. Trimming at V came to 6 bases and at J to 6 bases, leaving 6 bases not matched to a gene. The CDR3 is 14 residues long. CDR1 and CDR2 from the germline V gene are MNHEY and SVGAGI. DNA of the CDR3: TGTGCCAGCAGAGACAGGGGTGAAGATGAAAAACTGTTTTTT. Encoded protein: CASRDRGEDEKLFF.

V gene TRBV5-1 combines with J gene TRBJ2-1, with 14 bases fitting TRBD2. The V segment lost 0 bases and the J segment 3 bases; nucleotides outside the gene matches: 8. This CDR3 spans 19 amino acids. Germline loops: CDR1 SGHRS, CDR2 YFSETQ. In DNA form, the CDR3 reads TGCGCCAGCAGCTTGGACGGGACTAGCGGGAGAGCCTACTACAATGAGCAGTTCTTC. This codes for CASSLDGTSGRAYYNEQFF.

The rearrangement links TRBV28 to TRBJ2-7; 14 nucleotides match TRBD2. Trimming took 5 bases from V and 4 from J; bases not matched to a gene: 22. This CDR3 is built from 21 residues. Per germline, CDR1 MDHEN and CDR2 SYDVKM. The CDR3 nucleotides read TGTGCCAGCAGTCACCGACCCCTGACCACCTCCGGGACTAGCGGGAGTTACGAGCAGTACTTC. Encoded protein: CASSHRPLTTSGTSGSYEQYF. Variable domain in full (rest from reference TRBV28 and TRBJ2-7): DVKVTQSSRYLVKRTGEKVFLECVQDMDHENMFWYRQDPGLGLRLIYFSYDVKMKEKGDIPEGYSVSREKKERFSLILESASTNQTSMYLCASSHRPLTTSGTSGSYEQYFGPGTRLTVT.